This T cell receptor (beta chain) was obtained from a study of blood T cells in healthy people across ages. Study outcomes and limitations: A greater number of naive CD4+ cells and higher diversity distinguished long-lived donors from aged donors. Naive and antigen-experienced cells could not be conclusively compared, given unsorted PBMCs.

Germline CDR1 and CDR2: SGHRS and YFSETQ. This CDR3 is 14 amino acids long. The V and J ends lost 0 bases and 3 bases respectively, with 9 bases between them. Sample donors were healthy Caucasian individuals that came from Russia, aged roughly 6 to 100. Through a sample-barcoded 5' primer and a J-beta primer mix, a second PCR was run for 7 to 11 cycles. TCRdb called the 5' RACE reads again in MiXCR, with one record for every CDR3 protein. The table lists 1.5 million to 2 million distinct CDR3 sequences, around 36% of them singletons. Regarding this clonotype: The antigen is undetermined.

The TCR sequence derives from a woman in her thirties in good health. V is TRBV5-1 and J is TRBJ1-2, with D hard to call. Sequencing was done on a sample of blood. This CDR3 reads CASSLVGSYYGYTF. The CDR3 nucleotides read TGCGCCAGCAGCTTGGTCGGCAGCTACTATGGCTACACCTTC.